These T cell receptor beta chains were read from a single sample in a study of blood T cell repertoires in COVID-19. This table comes from immunoSEQ multiplex PCR, and its TCRdb copy is limited to in-frame clones, with some not included. The data show about 190,000 clones, with roughly 80% seen just once and 9.5% to 15% held by the top ten. The sample comprised peripheral blood. Receptors originate from a woman aged 45-59 years with acute or convalescent COVID-19. Each CDR3 is given with its conserved first and last residue. A D gene is named only where the DNA matches it firmly. Part of the rows lack a size; the others show once, few, many or a class for expanded clones.

V: TRBV18
D: TRBD1
J: TRBJ2-2
size: few
CDR3: CASSPDRFTGELFF
DNA: TGTGCCAGCTCACCGGACAGGTTCACCGGGGAGCTGTTTTTT

V: TRBV28
D: -
J: TRBJ1-5
size: -
CDR3: CASSLWGGGQPQHF
DNA: TGTGCCAGCAGTTTATGGGGGGGTGGTCAGCCCCAGCATTTT

V: TRBV19
D: -
J: TRBJ2-7
size: -
CDR3: CASSIKISYEQYF
DNA: TGTGCCAGTAGTATAAAAATATCCTACGAGCAGTACTTC

V: TRBV18
D: TRBD1
J: TRBJ2-2
size: -
CDR3: CASSLQTGGNTGELFF
DNA: TGTGCCAGCTCACTCCAGACAGGGGGGAACACCGGGGAGCTGTTTTTT

V: TRBV10-1
D: -
J: TRBJ1-1
size: once
CDR3: CASSELRTAPNTEAFF
DNA: TGCGCCAGCAGTGAGCTAAGGACAGCGCCGAACACTGAAGCTTTCTTT

V: TRBV5-1
D: -
J: TRBJ2-2
size: -
CDR3: CASSLRQSGELFF
DNA: TGCGCCAGCAGCTTGAGACAATCCGGGGAGCTGTTTTTT

V: TRBV15
D: TRBD1
J: TRBJ2-7
size: -
CDR3: CATSRVPTGGLSYEQYF
DNA: TGTGCCACCAGCAGAGTGCCCACAGGGGGCCTTTCCTACGAGCAGTACTTC

V: TRBV9
D: -
J: TRBJ1-1
size: -
CDR3: CASSVEVGGFTEAFF
DNA: TGTGCCAGCAGCGTAGAGGTCGGGGGTTTCACTGAAGCTTTCTTT

V: TRBV7-2
D: TRBD2
J: TRBJ2-5
size: once
CDR3: CASGWGEGKTQYF
DNA: TGTGCCAGCGGCTGGGGGGAGGGAAAGACCCAGTACTTC

V: TRBV7-9
D: -
J: TRBJ1-6
size: -
CDR3: CASSSPDRTNSPLHF
DNA: TGTGCCAGCAGCTCTCCGGACAGAACTAATTCACCCCTCCACTTT

V: TRBV21-1
D: -
J: TRBJ1-2
size: -
CDR3: CASSDEIGTESYGYTF
DNA: TGTGCCAGCAGCGACGAAATAGGGACAGAATCTTATGGCTACACCTTC

V: TRBV4-1
D: -
J: TRBJ2-5
size: -
CDR3: CASSRVGRQGSETQYF
DNA: TGCGCCAGCAGCCGCGTGGGAAGGCAGGGTAGCGAGACCCAGTACTTC

V: TRBV10-3
D: TRBD2
J: TRBJ2-5
size: -
CDR3: CAIGGGRRETSGVQETQYF
DNA: TGTGCCATCGGGGGAGGGAGGAGGGAGACTAGCGGGGTCCAAGAGACCCAGTACTTC

V: TRBV10-3
D: TRBD2
J: TRBJ2-7
size: -
CDR3: CAISPGTSGEGDEQYF
DNA: TGTGCCATCAGTCCCGGGACTAGCGGGGAGGGGGACGAGCAGTACTTC

V: TRBV12-5
D: TRBD1
J: TRBJ1-1
size: few
CDR3: CASQGGFLNTEAFF
DNA: TGTGCTAGCCAGGGGGGCTTTTTGAACACTGAAGCTTTCTTT

V: TRBV3-1/TRBV3-2
D: -
J: TRBJ1-1
size: -
CDR3: CASSQRGAGNTEAFF
DNA: TGTGCCAGCAGCCAAAGGGGCGCAGGGAACACTGAAGCTTTCTTT

V: TRBV12-3/TRBV12-4
D: -
J: TRBJ2-5
size: -
CDR3: CASSRELGETQYF
DNA: TGTGCCAGCAGCCGGGAATTGGGGGAGACCCAGTACTTC

V: TRBV5-6
D: -
J: TRBJ1-4
size: -
CDR3: CASSLQGLVYEKLFF
DNA: TGTGCCAGCAGCTTGCAGGGGTTGGTTTATGAAAAACTGTTTTTT

V: TRBV5-4
D: -
J: TRBJ2-1
size: -
CDR3: CASTKKRGGGNPFNEQFF
DNA: TGTGCCAGCACCAAAAAGAGGGGGGGCGGGAATCCGTTCAATGAGCAGTTCTTC

V: TRBV18
D: -
J: TRBJ2-1
size: few
CDR3: CASSLTNGRTDEQFF
DNA: TGTGCCAGCTCTCTAACCAACGGGAGAACGGATGAGCAGTTCTTC

V: TRBV11-2
D: TRBD1
J: TRBJ1-1
size: many
CDR3: CASSHEGARNTEAFF
DNA: TGTGCCAGCAGCCACGAGGGGGCGCGGAACACTGAAGCTTTCTTT

V: TRBV5-4
D: -
J: TRBJ1-2
size: -
CDR3: CASSRREAGDGYTF
DNA: TGTGCCAGCAGCCGCAGGGAGGCGGGCGATGGCTACACCTTC

V: TRBV27
D: -
J: TRBJ1-2
size: many
CDR3: CASSEGWQGGSRYGYTF
DNA: TGTGCCAGCAGTGAGGGGTGGCAGGGAGGGTCTCGCTATGGCTACACCTTC

V: TRBV27
D: -
J: TRBJ1-1
size: once
CDR3: CASNPRREDTEAFF
DNA: TGTGCCAGCAACCCCCGCAGGGAAGACACTGAAGCTTTCTTT

V: TRBV29-1
D: TRBD1
J: TRBJ2-1
size: -
CDR3: CSVVSRTGPYNEQFF
DNA: TGCAGCGTTGTGTCCCGGACAGGACCCTACAATGAGCAGTTCTTC

V: TRBV28
D: TRBD1
J: TRBJ1-5
size: -
CDR3: CASSLTGADDQPQHF
DNA: TGTGCCAGCAGTTTAACAGGGGCTGACGATCAGCCCCAGCATTTT

V: TRBV5-1
D: TRBD2
J: TRBJ2-2
size: -
CDR3: CASSKRGGPGVGELFF
DNA: TGCGCCAGCAGCAAGAGGGGAGGGCCCGGAGTCGGGGAGCTGTTTTTT

V: TRBV12-5
D: -
J: TRBJ2-1
size: -
CDR3: CASGWSGTPVDEQFF
DNA: TGTGCTAGTGGTTGGTCCGGGACTCCCGTGGATGAGCAGTTCTTC

V: TRBV30
D: -
J: TRBJ2-7
size: -
CDR3: CAWSVQGGDEQYF
DNA: TGTGCCTGGAGTGTACAGGGAGGGGACGAGCAGTACTTC

V: TRBV29-1
D: TRBD1
J: TRBJ1-4
size: -
CDR3: CSPRTGGTANEKLFF
DNA: TGCAGCCCAAGGACAGGGGGCACAGCTAATGAAAAACTGTTTTTT

V: TRBV12-3/TRBV12-4
D: -
J: TRBJ1-2
size: -
CDR3: CASSSRDFYGYTF
DNA: TGTGCCAGCAGTTCCCGGGACTTCTATGGCTACACCTTC

V: TRBV19
D: TRBD2
J: TRBJ2-3
size: -
CDR3: CASSRGSGGTNTQYF
DNA: TGTGCCAGTAGTCGGGGTAGCGGGGGTACGAATACGCAGTATTTT

V: TRBV9
D: -
J: TRBJ2-7
size: few
CDR3: CASSVDTGFREQYF
DNA: TGTGCCAGCAGCGTAGATACAGGGTTCCGCGAGCAGTACTTC

V: TRBV19
D: -
J: TRBJ1-4
size: -
CDR3: CASSGRHGQTNEKLFF
DNA: TGTGCCAGTAGTGGAAGACATGGGCAGACTAATGAAAAACTGTTTTTT

V: TRBV28
D: -
J: TRBJ1-4
size: -
CDR3: CASSFLPSGVGNEKLFF
DNA: TGTGCCAGCAGTTTTCTACCCTCCGGGGTGGGTAATGAAAAACTGTTTTTT

V: TRBV18
D: TRBD1
J: TRBJ1-6
size: -
CDR3: CASSLGQGSSPLHF
DNA: TGTGCCAGCTCACTGGGACAGGGCAGTTCACCCCTCCACTTT

V: TRBV7-2
D: -
J: TRBJ2-7
size: many
CDR3: CASSFGLERSSPQYF
DNA: TGTGCCAGCAGCTTTGGTTTAGAGCGTTCCAGCCCCCAGTACTTC

V: TRBV4-1
D: TRBD1
J: TRBJ1-1
size: -
CDR3: CASSQGRGMNTEAFF
DNA: TGCGCCAGCAGCCAAGGCAGGGGGATGAACACTGAAGCTTTCTTT

V: TRBV5-1
D: -
J: TRBJ1-1
size: -
CDR3: CASSLDRVDTEAFF
DNA: TGCGCCAGCAGCTTGGACAGGGTTGACACTGAAGCTTTCTTT

V: TRBV3-1/TRBV3-2
D: -
J: TRBJ1-6
size: -
CDR3: CASSPRQDRGSPLHF
DNA: TGTGCCAGCAGTCCGAGACAGGACCGAGGATCACCCCTCCACTTT

V: TRBV5-6
D: -
J: TRBJ1-3
size: -
CDR3: CASSWGLPGSGNTIYF
DNA: TGTGCCAGCAGCTGGGGACTTCCCGGCTCTGGAAACACCATATATTTT

V: TRBV7-2
D: -
J: TRBJ2-6
size: -
CDR3: CASSPRESGANVLTF
DNA: TGTGCCAGCAGCCCCAGGGAATCTGGGGCCAACGTCCTGACTTTC

V: TRBV10-3
D: TRBD1
J: TRBJ1-5
size: once
CDR3: CAIREGQGAHQPQHF
DNA: TGTGCCATCAGGGAGGGACAGGGGGCGCACCAGCCCCAGCATTTT

V: TRBV29-1
D: -
J: TRBJ2-2
size: few
CDR3: CSVDGGNTGELFF
DNA: TGCAGCGTTGACGGGGGGAACACCGGGGAGCTGTTTTTT

V: TRBV6-5
D: TRBD1
J: TRBJ1-6
size: -
CDR3: CASSPSFRGQTPLHF
DNA: TGTGCCAGCTCACCCAGCTTCAGGGGGCAGACACCCCTCCACTTT

V: TRBV7-2
D: TRBD1
J: TRBJ1-5
size: -
CDR3: CASSSDRGHQPQHF
DNA: TGTGCCAGCAGCTCGGACAGGGGGCATCAGCCCCAGCATTTT

V: TRBV9
D: TRBD2
J: TRBJ2-7
size: few
CDR3: CASSVNPSGGTYEQYF
DNA: TGTGCCAGCAGCGTAAATCCTAGCGGGGGAACCTACGAGCAGTACTTC

V: TRBV28
D: TRBD1
J: TRBJ1-1
size: -
CDR3: CASSLVTTGGDTEAFF
DNA: TGTGCCAGCAGTTTGGTCACGACAGGGGGGGACACTGAAGCTTTCTTT

V: TRBV5-1
D: TRBD1
J: TRBJ1-1
size: -
CDR3: CASSFRDSNTEAFF
DNA: TGCGCCAGCAGCTTCCGGGACAGTAACACTGAAGCTTTCTTT